This TCR beta chain was obtained from a study of shared clonotypes between healthy human individuals. Turning to the study itself: Every donor yielded three CD4 naive, three CD4 memory, two CD8 naive and one CD8 memory plate. Study-wide results and limits: Few donors limited the genetic and exposure-history diversity represented.

The authors split each subset's genomic DNA evenly across several immunoSEQ plates. Sequencing was performed with immunoSEQ multiplex PCR; in TCRdb, only in-frame clones are kept and a portion is missing. The data contain over a million clones, under 80% of them singletons. Concerning this clone itself: Its antigen is still unknown.

Sequencing input: memory CD4+ T cells sorted from blood. Subset of the sample: CD45RA-negative fraction. The sequence derives from a man between 18 and 35 years old in good health.

The DNA for the CDR3 is TGCGCCAGCAGCCAAGACAGGGGACAGCCCCAGCATTTT. This codes for CASSQDRGQPQHF. V and J are TRBV4-3 and TRBJ1-5; possible D gene TRBD1, 6 bases. This CDR3 spans 13 amino acids. The V end lost 0 bases, the J end lost 7 bases, and 7 bases lay between the germline ends. Germline-derived CDR1 and CDR2 are LGHNA and YSLEER.